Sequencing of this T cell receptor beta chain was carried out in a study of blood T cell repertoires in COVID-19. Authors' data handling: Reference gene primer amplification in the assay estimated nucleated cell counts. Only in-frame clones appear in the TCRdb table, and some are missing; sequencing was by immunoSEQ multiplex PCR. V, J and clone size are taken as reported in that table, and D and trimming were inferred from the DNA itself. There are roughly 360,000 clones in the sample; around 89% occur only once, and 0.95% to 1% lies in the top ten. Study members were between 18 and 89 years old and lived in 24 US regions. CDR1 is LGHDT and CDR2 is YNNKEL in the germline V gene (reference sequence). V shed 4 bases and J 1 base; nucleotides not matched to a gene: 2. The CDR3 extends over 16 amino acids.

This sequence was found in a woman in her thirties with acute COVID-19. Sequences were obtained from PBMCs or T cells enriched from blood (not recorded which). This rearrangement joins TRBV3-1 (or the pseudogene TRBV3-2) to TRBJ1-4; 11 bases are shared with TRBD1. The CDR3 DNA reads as TGTGCCAGCAGCCGGACAGGGGGCAGAACTAATGAAAAACTGTTTTTT. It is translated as CASSRTGGRTNEKLFF.